A single sample gave rise to the 31 T cell receptor beta chains below, sequenced in a study of blood T cell repertoires in COVID-19. Here immunoSEQ multiplex PCR was the method, and the copy in TCRdb shows in-frame clones only, minus some. The sample includes roughly 31,000 clones, roughly 90% seen only once; the top ten take around 1.5%. The sequencing input was peripheral blood. These receptors originate from a man in his 60s with active COVID-19.

This chain joins TRBV11-2 and TRBJ2-5; possibly TRBD2 for D (6 bases). The germline gives CDR1 SGHAT, CDR2 FQNNGV. V was pared by 2 bases and J by 4 bases, with 11 bases between. This CDR3 has 14 residues. CDR3 sequence (DNA): TGTGCCAGCAGCTTAAATGGGGGAGGAGAGACCCAGTACTTC. It is translated as CASSLNGGGETQYF.

V and J are TRBV3-1 (or the pseudogene TRBV3-2) and TRBJ2-2; 8 nucleotides align to TRBD1. With V trimmed by 0 bases and J by 1 base, 10 bases remained unmatched. This CDR3 comprises 19 residues. The V gene's germline CDR1 is LGHDT and CDR2 YNNKEL (reference sequence). In DNA, the CDR3 is TGTGCCAGCAGCCAAGATCTGGCAGGGGGCGCCTTGAACACCGGGGAGCTGTTTTTT. Protein: CASSQDLAGGALNTGELFF.

The chain links TRBV10-1 to TRBJ2-3; D is undetermined. CDR1 WNHNN and CDR2 SYGVQD come from the germline V gene (reference sequence). Deletions cut 5 bases from V and 6 bases from J, with 6 bases between. The CDR3 consists of 11 residues. The CDR3 DNA sequence: TGCGCCAGCAGTTATTTGGATACGCAGTATTTT. It translates to CASSYLDTQYF.

The V call is TRBV5-6, the J call TRBJ1-6; D is possibly TRBD1 (5 bases). Per the germline V gene, CDR1 is SGHDT and CDR2 is YYEEEE. Trimming took 2 bases from V and 8 from J, leaving 14 bases between them. This CDR3 region has 15 residues. The CDR3 is CASSFWGAGYSPLHF. DNA of the CDR3: TGTGCCAGCAGCTTTTGGGGCGCGGGGTATTCACCCCTCCACTTT.

The chain uses TRBV10-2 and TRBJ2-1; 9 nucleotides align to TRBD2. Germline trimming cut 2 bases from V and 4 bases from J; bases unmatched to any gene: 3. The CDR3 contains 15 residues. Per germline, CDR1 WSHSY and CDR2 SAAADI. CDR3 protein: CASSEPSGMYNEQFF. DNA for the CDR3: TGCGCCAGCAGTGAGCCTAGCGGGATGTACAATGAGCAGTTCTTC.

The CDR3 nucleotides are TGTGCCAGCAGCGTCCCAGGGCCCGGGAACACTGAAGCTTTCTTT. Translating it yields CASSVPGPGNTEAFF. The chain couples TRBV7-8 to TRBJ1-1; maybe TRBD1 (5 bases). The CDR3 contains 15 residues. From germline, CDR1 is SGHVS and CDR2 FQNEAQ. Trimming cost V 5 bases and J 1 base, with 14 bases left between them. Full variable domain (missing parts from reference TRBV7-8 and TRBJ1-1): GAGVSQSPRYKVAKRGQDVALRCDPISGHVSLFWYQQALGQGPEFLTYFQNEAQLDKSGLPSDRFFAERPEGSVSTLKIQRTQQEDSAVYLCASSVPGPGNTEAFFGQGTRLTVV.

This sequence joins TRBV7-2 and TRBJ1-1, with D unclear. CDR1 is SGHTA, CDR2 FQGNSA, per germline. V lost 3 bases and J 0 bases, leaving 5 bases between the germline ends. This CDR3 contains 13 residues. In DNA form, the CDR3 reads TGTGCCAGCAGCTTTTCCATGAACACTGAAGCTTTCTTT. It is translated as CASSFSMNTEAFF.

This rearrangement joins TRBV9 to TRBJ2-7, with D perhaps matching TRBD2 (5 bases). The CDR3 is made up of 13 amino acids. The germline V gene encodes CDR1 SGDLS and CDR2 YYNGEE. Trimming removed 7 bases from V and 0 bases from J, with 11 bases in between. CDR3 residues: CASGGRTSYEQYF. The CDR3 DNA sequence: TGTGCCAGCGGAGGACGGACCTCCTACGAGCAGTACTTC.

The V gene is TRBV12-3 or TRBV12-4, the J gene TRBJ1-2; D is unclear. The CDR3 is 11 residues long. With 7 bases removed from V and 5 bases from J, the gap between germline ends came to 8 bases. CDR3 protein: CASTDGYGYTF. The CDR3 nucleotides read TGTGCCAGCACCGACGGGTATGGCTACACCTTC.

The gene calls are TRBV7-9 and TRBJ1-1; TRBD1 aligns across 9 bases. CDR3 length: 15 amino acids. With 6 bases clipped from V and 0 bases from J, the junction kept 5 bases outside the gene matches. CDR1 and CDR2 (germline): SEHNR, FQNEAQ (reference sequence). CDR3 in amino acids: CASRSDRGMNTEAFF. The CDR3 bases are TGTGCCAGCAGATCAGACAGGGGGATGAACACTGAAGCTTTCTTT. The full variable domain, with the rest looked up from reference TRBV7-9 and TRBJ1-1, is DTGVSQNPRHKITKRGQNVTFRCDPISEHNRLYWYRQTLGQGPEFLTYFQNEAQLEKSRLLSDRFSAERPKGSFSTLEIQRTEQGDSAMYLCASRSDRGMNTEAFFGQGTRLTVV.

The chain carries TRBV7-3 and TRBJ2-5; a possible D gene is TRBD1 (6 bases). CDR3 length: 13 residues. CDR1 is SGHTA and CDR2 is FQGTGA in the germline V gene. Trimming cost V 5 bases and J 4 bases, with 11 bases left between them. Here the CDR3 reads CASSIQGSETQYF. In DNA form, the CDR3 reads TGTGCCAGCAGCATACAGGGTTCAGAGACCCAGTACTTC.

V usage is TRBV9 and J usage is TRBJ1-3, with 7 nucleotides matching TRBD1. CDR1 SGDLS and CDR2 YYNGEE come from the germline V gene. This CDR3 is 15 amino acids long. The ends lost 0 bases at V and 4 bases at J; junction bases unmatched: 4. CDR3 coding DNA: TGTGCCAGCAGCGTAGTGGGGGACAGCGGAAACACCATATATTTT. It translates to CASSVVGDSGNTIYF.

This rearrangement joins TRBV5-1 to TRBJ2-3, with D possibly TRBD1 on 5 matching bases. CDR1 SGHRS and CDR2 YFSETQ come from the germline V gene. Between the trimmed V and J ends, which lost 2 bases and 5 bases, there was a span of 15 bases. The CDR3 sequence is 15 residues long. The CDR3 spells CASSLVEKQEDTQYF. The CDR3 DNA is TGCGCCAGCAGCTTAGTGGAGAAACAGGAAGATACGCAGTATTTT. Full variable domain (missing parts from reference TRBV5-1 and TRBJ2-3): KAGVTQTPRYLIKTRGQQVTLSCSPISGHRSVSWYQQTPGQGLQFLFEYFSETQRNKGNFPGRFSGRQFSNSRSEMNVSTLELGDSALYLCASSLVEKQEDTQYFGPGTRLTVL.

The CDR3 DNA follows: TGTGCCAGCAGCCCGGGACAGCCACGAGACTATGGCTACACCTTC. This sequence encodes CASSPGQPRDYGYTF. V and J are TRBV11-3 and TRBJ1-2; 7 bases fit TRBD1. This CDR3 spans 15 amino acids. Germline V gene sequence: CDR1 SGHNT, CDR2 YENEEA. V was clipped by 5 bases and J by 3 bases; unmatched bases: 9. The full variable domain, its missing parts supplied by reference TRBV11-3 and TRBJ1-2, is EAGVVQSPRYKIIEKKQPVAFWCNPISGHNTLYWYLQNLGQGPELLIRYENEEAVDDSQLPKDRFSAERLKGVDSTLKIQPAELGDSAVYLCASSPGQPRDYGYTFGSGTRLTVV.

V usage is TRBV6-6 and J usage is TRBJ1-1; 7 nucleotides line up with TRBD1. V was clipped by 0 bases and J by 5 bases; unmatched bases: 3. CDR1 is MNHNY, CDR2 SVGAGI, per germline (reference sequence). CDR3 size: 14 residues. For the CDR3, the DNA is TGTGCCAGCAGTTACTCACCCAGGGGGACTGAAGCTTTCTTT. Its translation is CASSYSPRGTEAFF.

The CDR3: CASMAGQYNEQFF. The CDR3 DNA reads TGTGCCAGCATGGCGGGGCAATACAATGAGCAGTTCTTC. V gene TRBV12-3 or TRBV12-4 combines with J gene TRBJ2-1; D may be TRBD2 (6 bases). Trimming took off 7 bases at V and 4 bases at J, with 11 bases between the two ends. There are 13 residues in the CDR3.

The chain joins TRBV20-1 to TRBJ2-3; no reliable D call. The V and J ends lost 6 bases and 3 bases respectively, with 7 bases between them. Germline lookup yields CDR1 DFQATT and CDR2 SNEGSKA (reference sequence). There are 11 residues in the CDR3. CDR3 residues: CSAPRTDTQYF. The DNA for the CDR3 is TGCAGTGCCCCTCGTACAGATACGCAGTATTTT.

This clone was observed a single time. The chain recombines TRBV6-5 with TRBJ2-6, with D possibly being TRBD1 (6 bases). Germline V gives CDR1 MNHEY, CDR2 SVGAGI. Trimming took 2 bases from V and 1 from J, leaving 9 bases between them. The CDR3 has 16 residues. The CDR3 is CASSYGGQSGANVLTF. The CDR3 bases are TGTGCCAGCAGTTACGGTGGACAGTCTGGGGCCAACGTCCTGACTTTC.

The genes are TRBV7-9 and TRBJ1-2; unclear D gene. The CDR3 has 14 residues. Trimming pared 5 bases from V and 6 bases from J, leaving 16 bases between. Germline V gene sequence: CDR1 SEHNR, CDR2 FQNEAQ (reference sequence). The CDR3 loop reads CASSDGGQENGYTF. In nucleotides, the CDR3 is TGTGCCAGCAGCGACGGAGGCCAGGAAAATGGCTACACCTTC.

The rearrangement uses TRBV7-9 and TRBJ1-1; 7 bases align to TRBD1. The J segment lost 6 bases and the V segment lost 3 bases, leaving 1 base of the junction unmatched. The germline V gene encodes CDR1 SEHNR and CDR2 FQNEAQ (reference sequence). This CDR3 has 12 amino acids. CDR3 in amino acids: CASSFDRAEAFF. The CDR3 bases are TGTGCCAGCAGCTTCGACAGGGCTGAAGCTTTCTTT. Full variable domain (rest looked up from reference TRBV7-9 and TRBJ1-1): DTGVSQNPRHKITKRGQNVTFRCDPISEHNRLYWYRQTLGQGPEFLTYFQNEAQLEKSRLLSDRFSAERPKGSFSTLEIQRTEQGDSAMYLCASSFDRAEAFFGQGTRLTVV.

The chain combines TRBV5-5 with TRBJ2-2, with 7 bases identical to TRBD1. CDR1 is SGHKS, CDR2 YYEKEE, per germline (reference sequence). CDR3 length equals 15 residues. Unmatched junction bases numbered 6, after V lost 4 bases and J lost 3 bases. The CDR3 protein is CASSARQGYTGELFF. DNA of the CDR3: TGTGCCAGCAGCGCCCGACAGGGATACACCGGGGAGCTGTTTTTT.

The chain recombines TRBV10-3 with TRBJ2-1, with 7 positions matching TRBD2. CDR3 size: 14 residues. Trimming cost V 4 bases and J 7 bases; bases outside gene matches: 7. The V gene's germline CDR1 is ENHRY and CDR2 SYGVKD. The CDR3 loop is CAISAREGKNEQFF. In DNA form, the CDR3 reads TGTGCCATCAGTGCCAGGGAGGGAAAAAATGAGCAGTTCTTC.

This chain uses TRBV10-3 with TRBJ2-5, with a tentative D call TRBD1 (6 bases). The V end lost 3 bases, the J end lost 3 bases, and 8 bases lay between the germline ends. There are 13 residues in the CDR3. Germline lookup yields CDR1 ENHRY and CDR2 SYGVKD. In DNA form, the CDR3 reads TGTGCCATCAGTGACCAGGGGAAAGAGACCCAGTACTTC. This encodes CAISDQGKETQYF.

V is TRBV27 and J is TRBJ1-5; no reliable D call. The V gene's germline CDR1 is MNHEY and CDR2 SMNVEV (reference sequence). V lost 1 base and J 5 bases, leaving 9 bases between the germline ends. This CDR3 contains 14 residues. Here the CDR3 reads CASSLFGSDQPQHF. The CDR3 coding sequence is TGTGCCAGCAGTTTATTCGGGAGCGATCAGCCCCAGCATTTT.

This chain joins TRBV2 and TRBJ1-2, with TRBD1 identical over 9 bases. The V gene's germline CDR1 is SNHLY and CDR2 FYNNEI. This CDR3 has 14 residues. V was clipped by 6 bases and J by 5 bases; unmatched bases: 7. The CDR3 spells CASRPRDRAYGYTF. The CDR3 coding sequence is TGTGCCAGCAGGCCCCGGGACAGGGCGTATGGCTACACCTTC.

The rearrangement joins TRBV19 to TRBJ2-7, with 7 bases lining up with TRBD1. Germline V lookup: CDR1 LNHDA, CDR2 SQIVND (reference sequence). The J segment lost 2 bases and the V segment lost 9 bases, leaving 7 bases of the junction unmatched. The length of the CDR3 is 13 residues. CDR3 DNA sequence: TGTGCCAGCAGGGGCAGGGGGACCTACGAGCAGTACTTC. Translation gives CASRGRGTYEQYF.

This clone appeared a few times. This chain connects TRBV11-2 to TRBJ1-3; no clear D gene. Germline CDR1 reads SGHAT; CDR2 reads FQNNGV. Trimming removed 4 bases from V and 3 bases from J, with 13 bases in between. There are 15 residues in the CDR3. CDR3 amino acids: CASSSVLGGGNTIYF. The CDR3 DNA reads as TGTGCCAGCAGCTCTGTCCTCGGAGGTGGAAACACCATATATTTT. The full variable domain, with the rest looked up from reference TRBV11-2 and TRBJ1-3, is EAGVAQSPRYKIIEKRQSVAFWCNPISGHATLYWYQQILGQGPKLLIQFQNNGVVDDSQLPKDRFSAERLKGVDSTLKIQPAKLEDSAVYLCASSSVLGGGNTIYFGEGSWLTVV.

This clone was counted only a few times. The chain couples TRBV12-1 to TRBJ2-7; TRBD1 is taken as the D call from the table, unchecked against the DNA. TRBV12-1 is a recognized pseudogene. The length of the CDR3 is 17 residues. The CDR3 DNA reads as TGTGCCAGCAGCTTGGCACCGGGACAGGGGGACGCCTACGAGCAGTACTTC. As protein: CASSLAPGQGDAYEQYF.

The chain links TRBV19 to TRBJ2-7; TRBD1 aligns across 7 bases. Looked up from germline, CDR1 is LNHDA and CDR2 is SQIVND (reference sequence). The CDR3 runs 14 residues. Trimming took 3 bases from V and 5 from J; bases not matched to a gene: 7. The CDR3 protein is CASSMSTGNHEQYF. In nucleotides, the CDR3 is TGTGCCAGTAGTATGTCGACAGGGAACCACGAGCAGTACTTC.

The rearrangement joins TRBV30 to TRBJ1-6; D unresolved. The CDR3 sequence is 12 residues long. The germline gives CDR1 GTSNPN, CDR2 SVGIG (reference sequence). Trimming removed 0 bases from V and 18 bases from J, with 15 bases in between. CDR3 nucleotides: TGTGCCTGGAGTGTATCGAACTCGCTCCGCCACTTT. Translating it yields CAWSVSNSLRHF.

The rearrangement joins TRBV7-8 to TRBJ1-5; perhaps TRBD1 as D (6 bases). Germline-derived CDR1 and CDR2 are SGHVS and FQNEAQ. Trimming pared 5 bases from V and 0 bases from J, leaving 11 bases between. This CDR3 region has 15 residues. In DNA form, the CDR3 reads TGTGCCAGCAGCCCCGGGACAAATAGCAATCAGCCCCAGCATTTT. Translation: CASSPGTNSNQPQHF. Complete variable domain (other parts from reference TRBV7-8 and TRBJ1-5): GAGVSQSPRYKVAKRGQDVALRCDPISGHVSLFWYQQALGQGPEFLTYFQNEAQLDKSGLPSDRFFAERPEGSVSTLKIQRTQQEDSAVYLCASSPGTNSNQPQHFGDGTRLSIL.